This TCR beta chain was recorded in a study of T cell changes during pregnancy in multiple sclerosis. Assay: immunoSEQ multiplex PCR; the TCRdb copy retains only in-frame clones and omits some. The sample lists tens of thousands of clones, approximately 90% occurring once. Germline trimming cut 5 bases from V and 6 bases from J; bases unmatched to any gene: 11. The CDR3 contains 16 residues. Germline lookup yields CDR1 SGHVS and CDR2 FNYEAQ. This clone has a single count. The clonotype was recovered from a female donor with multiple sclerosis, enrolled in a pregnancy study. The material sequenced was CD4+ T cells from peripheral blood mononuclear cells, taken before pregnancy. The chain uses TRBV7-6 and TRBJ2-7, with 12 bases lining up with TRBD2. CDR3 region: CASSTTSGGPLGEQYF. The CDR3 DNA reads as TGTGCCAGCAGCACTACTAGCGGGGGGCCGCTGGGCGAGCAGTACTTC.